This TCR beta chain was captured by sequencing in a study of T cells in Graves' hyperthyroidism and ophthalmopathy. The germline V gene encodes CDR1 MDHEN and CDR2 SYDVKM. The CDR3 contains 13 residues. Trimming took off 10 bases at V and 0 bases at J, with 10 bases between the two ends. Amplified TCR beta CDR3 regions came from RNA transcripts. Researchers ran a first-round RT-PCR on the TCR CDR3 using the HTBI primer set. Via MiXCR, TCRdb re-called the multiplex PCR reads, giving one row per CDR3 protein. The sample has under 400,000 distinct CDR3 sequences, roughly 15% seen once; the top ten hold 15% to 20%. The sample holds a few counts of this clonotype.

The receptor was isolated from a woman in her sixties with Graves' ophthalmopathy. Sequencing used blood. This chain links TRBV28 with TRBJ2-1; D not certain. DNA for the CDR3: TGTGCCACCGACGCTGGCTCCTACAATGAGCAGTTCTTC. Translating gives CATDAGSYNEQFF.